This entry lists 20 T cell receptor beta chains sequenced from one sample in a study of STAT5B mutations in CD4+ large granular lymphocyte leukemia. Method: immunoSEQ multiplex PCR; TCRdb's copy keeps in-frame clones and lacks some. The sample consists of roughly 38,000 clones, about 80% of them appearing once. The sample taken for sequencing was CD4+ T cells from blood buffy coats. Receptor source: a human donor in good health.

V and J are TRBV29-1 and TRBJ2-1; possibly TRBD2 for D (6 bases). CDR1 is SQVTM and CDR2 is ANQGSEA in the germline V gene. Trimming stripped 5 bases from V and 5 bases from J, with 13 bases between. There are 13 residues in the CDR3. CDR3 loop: CSVQPWGDNEQFF. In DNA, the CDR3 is TGCAGCGTTCAACCGTGGGGGGACAATGAGCAGTTCTTC.

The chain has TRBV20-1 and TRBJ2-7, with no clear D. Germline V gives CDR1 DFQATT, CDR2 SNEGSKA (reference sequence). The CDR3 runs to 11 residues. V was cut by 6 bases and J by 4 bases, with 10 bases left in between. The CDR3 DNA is TGCAGTGCCCGGGCAGTTTACGAGCAGTACTTC. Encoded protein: CSARAVYEQYF.

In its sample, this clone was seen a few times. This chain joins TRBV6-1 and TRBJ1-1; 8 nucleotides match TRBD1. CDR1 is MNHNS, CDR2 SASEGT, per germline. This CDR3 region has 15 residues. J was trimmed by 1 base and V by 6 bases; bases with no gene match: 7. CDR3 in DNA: TGTGCCAGCAGCCCTTTGACAGGGGCGAACACTGAAGCTTTCTTT. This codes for CASSPLTGANTEAFF.

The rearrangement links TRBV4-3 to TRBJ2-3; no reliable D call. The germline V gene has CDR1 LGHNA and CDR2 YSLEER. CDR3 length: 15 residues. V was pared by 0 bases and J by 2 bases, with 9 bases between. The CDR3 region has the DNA TGCGCCAGCAGCCAAGAGTGGTTACCCACAGATACGCAGTATTTT. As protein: CASSQEWLPTDTQYF.

CDR3 residues: CASSPSGTGAYEQYF. The CDR3 region has the DNA TGTGCCAGCAGCCCCTCCGGGACAGGGGCCTACGAGCAGTACTTC. The chain is built from TRBV5-4 and TRBJ2-7; 10 nucleotides align to TRBD1. This CDR3 is built from 15 residues. Germline CDR1 reads SGHNT; CDR2 reads YYREEE (reference sequence). The J segment lost 2 bases and the V segment lost 4 bases, leaving 6 bases of the junction unmatched.

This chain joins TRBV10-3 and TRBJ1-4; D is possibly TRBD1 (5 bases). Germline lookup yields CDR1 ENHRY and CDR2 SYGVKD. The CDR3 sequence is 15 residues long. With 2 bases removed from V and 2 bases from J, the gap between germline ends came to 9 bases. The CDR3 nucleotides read TGTGCCATCAGTGAGCAGGGAGGTACTAATGAAAAACTGTTTTTT. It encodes CAISEQGGTNEKLFF.

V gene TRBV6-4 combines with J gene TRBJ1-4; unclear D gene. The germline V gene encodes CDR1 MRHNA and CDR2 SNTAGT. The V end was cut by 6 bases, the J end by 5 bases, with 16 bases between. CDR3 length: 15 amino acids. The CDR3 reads CASSASDGKNEKLFF. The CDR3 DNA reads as TGTGCCAGCAGCGCTTCGGACGGGAAGAATGAAAAACTGTTTTTT.

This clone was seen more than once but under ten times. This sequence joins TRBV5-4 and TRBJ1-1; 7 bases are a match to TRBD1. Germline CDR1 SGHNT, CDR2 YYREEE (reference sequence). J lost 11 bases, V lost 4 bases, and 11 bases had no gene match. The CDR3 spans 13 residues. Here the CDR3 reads CASSRETGTEAFF. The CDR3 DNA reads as TGTGCCAGCAGCCGAGAGACAGGGACGGAGGCTTTCTTT.

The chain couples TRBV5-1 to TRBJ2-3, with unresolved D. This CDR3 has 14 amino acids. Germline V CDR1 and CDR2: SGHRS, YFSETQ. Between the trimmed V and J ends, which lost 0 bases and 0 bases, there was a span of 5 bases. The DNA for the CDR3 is TGCGCCAGCAGCTTGGTCAGTAGCACAGATACGCAGTATTTT. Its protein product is CASSLVSSTDTQYF.

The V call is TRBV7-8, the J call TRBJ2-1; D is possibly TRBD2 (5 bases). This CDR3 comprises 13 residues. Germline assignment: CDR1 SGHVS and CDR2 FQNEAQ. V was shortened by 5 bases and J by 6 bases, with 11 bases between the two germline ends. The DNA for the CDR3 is TGTGCCAGCAGCCTGACTAACGCCAATGAGCAGTTCTTC. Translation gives CASSLTNANEQFF. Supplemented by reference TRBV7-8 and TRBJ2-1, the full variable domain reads GAGVSQSPRYKVAKRGQDVALRCDPISGHVSLFWYQQALGQGPEFLTYFQNEAQLDKSGLPSDRFFAERPEGSVSTLKIQRTQQEDSAVYLCASSLTNANEQFFGPGTRLTVL.

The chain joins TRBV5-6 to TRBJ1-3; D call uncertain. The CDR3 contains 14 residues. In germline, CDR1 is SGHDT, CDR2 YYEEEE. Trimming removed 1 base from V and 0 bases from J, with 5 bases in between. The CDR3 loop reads CASSLRSSGNTIYF. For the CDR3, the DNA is TGTGCCAGCAGCTTGCGCAGCTCTGGAAACACCATATATTTT.

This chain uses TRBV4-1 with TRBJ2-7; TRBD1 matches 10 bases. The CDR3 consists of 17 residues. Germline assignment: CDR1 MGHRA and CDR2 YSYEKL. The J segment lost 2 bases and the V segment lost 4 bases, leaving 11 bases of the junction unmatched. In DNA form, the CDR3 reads TGCGCCAGCAGCCTGGGGACAGGGGCCAAAAATCCCTACGAGCAGTACTTC. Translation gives CASSLGTGAKNPYEQYF.

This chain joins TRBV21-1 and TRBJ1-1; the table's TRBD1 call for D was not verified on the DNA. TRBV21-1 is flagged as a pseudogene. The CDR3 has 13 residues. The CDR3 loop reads CASSKEGVTEAFF. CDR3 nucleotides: TGTGCCAGCAGCAAAGAGGGGGTCACTGAAGCTTTCTTT.

The CDR3 sequence: CASSLVQTGGTYEQYF. CDR3 DNA sequence: TGTGCCAGCAGCTTGGTACAAACGGGAGGCACCTACGAGCAGTACTTC. The chain links TRBV5-6 to TRBJ2-7; TRBD2 matches at 7 bases. Germline CDR1 and CDR2: SGHDT and YYEEEE. The CDR3 runs to 16 residues. With V trimmed by 0 bases and J by 2 bases, 8 bases remained unmatched.

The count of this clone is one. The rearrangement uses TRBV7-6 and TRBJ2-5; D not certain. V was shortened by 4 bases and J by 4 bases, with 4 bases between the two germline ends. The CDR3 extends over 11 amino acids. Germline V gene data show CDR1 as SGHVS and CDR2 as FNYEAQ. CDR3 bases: TGTGCCAGCAGCTACACAGAGACCCAGTACTTC. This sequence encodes CASSYTETQYF.

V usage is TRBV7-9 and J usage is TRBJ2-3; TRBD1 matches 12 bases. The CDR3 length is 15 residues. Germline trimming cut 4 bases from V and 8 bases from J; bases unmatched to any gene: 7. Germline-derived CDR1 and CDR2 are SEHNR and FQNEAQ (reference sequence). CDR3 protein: CASSSSGTGGVTQYF. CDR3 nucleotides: TGTGCCAGCAGCTCCTCCGGGACAGGGGGCGTTACGCAGTATTTT. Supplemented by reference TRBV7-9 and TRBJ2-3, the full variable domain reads DTGVSQNPRHKITKRGQNVTFRCDPISEHNRLYWYRQTLGQGPEFLTYFQNEAQLEKSRLLSDRFSAERPKGSFSTLEIQRTEQGDSAMYLCASSSSGTGGVTQYFGPGTRLTVL.

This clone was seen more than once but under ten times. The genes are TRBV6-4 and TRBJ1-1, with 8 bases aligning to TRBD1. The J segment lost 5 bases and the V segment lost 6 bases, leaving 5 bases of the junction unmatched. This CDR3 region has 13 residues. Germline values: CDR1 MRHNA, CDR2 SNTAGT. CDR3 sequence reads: CASSETGETEAFF. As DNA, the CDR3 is TGTGCCAGCAGCGAGACAGGGGAAACTGAAGCTTTCTTT.

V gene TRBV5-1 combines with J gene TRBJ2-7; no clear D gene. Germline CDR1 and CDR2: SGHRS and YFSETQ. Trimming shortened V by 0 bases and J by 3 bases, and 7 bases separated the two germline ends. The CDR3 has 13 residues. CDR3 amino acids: CASSLGRNYEQYF. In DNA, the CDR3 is TGCGCCAGCAGCTTGGGACGGAACTACGAGCAGTACTTC.

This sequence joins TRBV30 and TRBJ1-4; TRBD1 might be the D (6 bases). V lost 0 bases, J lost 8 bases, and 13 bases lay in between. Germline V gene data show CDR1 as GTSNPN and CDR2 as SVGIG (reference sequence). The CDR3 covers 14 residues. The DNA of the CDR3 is TGTGCCTGGAGTGTACTCGAGGGGGGAGAAAAACTGTTTTTT. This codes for CAWSVLEGGEKLFF.

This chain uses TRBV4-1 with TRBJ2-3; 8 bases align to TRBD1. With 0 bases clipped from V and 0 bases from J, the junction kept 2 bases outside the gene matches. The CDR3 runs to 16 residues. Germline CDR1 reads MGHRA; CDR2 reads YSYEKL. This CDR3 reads CASSQEQGASTDTQYF. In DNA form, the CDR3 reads TGCGCCAGCAGCCAAGAGCAGGGGGCAAGCACAGATACGCAGTATTTT.